The entry below gives a single T cell receptor beta chain sequence along with its context. The clone's antigen remains unknown. Base-call qualities are not available, and no considerably larger clone is one nucleotide away. Library preparation employed the immunoSEQ multiplex PCR assay. TCRdb took over this immuneACCESS table, retaining in-frame rearrangements with V and J assigned. Such tables are incomplete; in checked studies, under half of the missing clones stem from an unresolved V gene, and the remainder is unexplained. This sample is represented by around 81,000 clones; 93% of them were singletons. The ten largest account for around 1.5% of the sample. This record belongs to a study of control samples from healthy donors and cancer patients (dated by TCRdb to 2020 to 2021). Including the terminal cysteine and phenylalanine, the CDR3 comprises 12 residues. The retained sequence is limited to the CDR3, 36 bases, with the frame set at the first base. V was cut back by 1 base and J by 5 bases, leaving a gap of 6 bases between them. CDR1 SGHRS and CDR2 YFSETQ were looked up in the germline V gene.

Recombination linked TRBV5-1 to TRBJ2-5, with no confident D gene call. Specimen: blood. This clonotype originated in a woman in her 30s in good health. DNA sequence: TGCGCCAGCAGCTTGAGCAGGGAGACCCAGTACTTC. This gives the protein CASSLSRETQYF.